These 27 T cell receptor beta chains were sequenced from one sample in a study of CD4 T cells in relation to SARS-CoV-2 and coronaviruses. These TCRs are of unknown antigen specificity. The repertoire was sequenced with immunoSEQ multiplex PCR; TCRdb's copy has only in-frame clones and lacks some. The table has some 46,000 clones, roughly 80% seen once. Sequencing was done on a sample of naive CD4+ T cells from PBMCs, cultured in vitro. Subset here: naive CD4+ T cells isolated by negative enrichment. These receptors were obtained from an adult with COVID-19.

The V and J genes are TRBV28 and TRBJ2-4; TRBD1 matches 8 bases. The CDR3 is 14 amino acids. Germline CDR1 and CDR2: MDHEN and SYDVKM. V lost 3 bases, J lost 7 bases, and 5 bases stayed unmatched. The CDR3 reads CASSFSTGANIQYF. Here the CDR3 DNA reads TGTGCCAGCAGTTTTTCGACAGGGGCGAACATTCAGTACTTC.

The rearrangement joins TRBV18 to TRBJ2-7; D might be TRBD1 or TRBD2, each matching 5 bases. The germline CDR1 and CDR2 sequences are KGHSH and LQKENI. The CDR3 is 15 residues long. Trimming pared 3 bases from V and 6 bases from J, leaving 18 bases between. This CDR3 reads CASSPVSSAGSEQYF. CDR3 nucleotide sequence: TGTGCCAGCTCACCTGTTTCATCAGCAGGGAGCGAGCAGTACTTC.

The rearrangement links TRBV9 to TRBJ2-5; unclear D gene. The CDR3 has 13 amino acids. The germline V gene encodes CDR1 SGDLS and CDR2 YYNGEE. The germline V and J ends were trimmed by 0 bases and 2 bases, with 5 bases remaining between them. The CDR3 loop reads CASSVGFQETQYF. The CDR3 DNA reads as TGTGCCAGCAGCGTAGGGTTTCAAGAGACCCAGTACTTC.

The J gene is TRBJ1-5, the V gene TRBV7-9; D perhaps matches TRBD1 (5 bases). The CDR3 totals 15 residues. V lost 5 bases, J lost 4 bases, and 15 bases lay in between. Germline V gives CDR1 SEHNR, CDR2 FQNEAQ (reference sequence). The CDR3: CASSRMGRENQPQHF. The DNA of the CDR3 is TGTGCCAGCAGCCGCATGGGGCGGGAAAATCAGCCCCAGCATTTT.

The V call is TRBV2, the J call TRBJ2-1; D is perhaps TRBD2 (6 bases). Per germline, CDR1 SNHLY and CDR2 FYNNEI. Trimming pared 2 bases from V and 6 bases from J, leaving 14 bases between. This CDR3 spans 15 amino acids. The CDR3 coding sequence is TGTGCCAGCAGTGAAATCGGGGGTAGCGGCAATGAGCAGTTCTTC. Translated, it gives CASSEIGGSGNEQFF. Combining the CDR3 with reference TRBV2 and TRBJ2-1 gives the whole variable domain EPEVTQTPSHQVTQMGQEVILRCVPISNHLYFYWYRQILGQKVEFLVSFYNNEISEKSEIFDDQFSVERPDGSNFTLKIRSTKLEDSAMYFCASSEIGGSGNEQFFGPGTRLTVL.

The chain employs TRBV5-5 and TRBJ2-3, with 14 nucleotides matching TRBD2. The germline CDR1 and CDR2 sequences are SGHKS and YYEKEE (reference sequence). The V segment lost 0 bases and the J segment 6 bases; nucleotides outside the gene matches: 6. The CDR3 sequence is 17 residues long. The CDR3 sequence: CASSLGGTSGRMDTQYF. Written as DNA, the CDR3 is TGTGCCAGCAGCTTGGGTGGGACTAGCGGGAGAATGGATACGCAGTATTTT.

The V and J genes are TRBV5-8 and TRBJ2-2; D unclear. Germline V gene lookup returns CDR1 SGHTS and CDR2 YDEGEE. The CDR3 covers 15 residues. V was trimmed by 0 bases and J by 6 bases, leaving 12 bases between them. The DNA for the CDR3 is TGTGCCAGCAGCTTGGAACAGACTCCCCCCGGGGAGCTGTTTTTT. It translates to CASSLEQTPPGELFF.

The V call is TRBV18, the J call TRBJ2-5; no clear D. The V end lost 1 base, the J end lost 4 bases, and 4 bases lay between the germline ends. CDR3 length: 12 residues. Germline CDR1 reads KGHSH; CDR2 reads LQKENI. The CDR3: CASSPRRETQYF. The CDR3 region has the DNA TGTGCCAGCTCACCACGGCGAGAGACCCAGTACTTC.

This sequence joins TRBV19 and TRBJ2-7, with a tentative D call TRBD1 (5 bases). This CDR3 spans 12 amino acids. Germline V gene sequence: CDR1 LNHDA, CDR2 SQIVND (reference sequence). The V gene lost 3 bases and the J gene lost 7 bases, with 10 bases spanning the gap. The CDR3 nucleotides are TGTGCCAGTAGTATCATCCAGGGAGAGCAGTACTTC. It is translated as CASSIIQGEQYF. Full variable domain (missing parts from reference TRBV19 and TRBJ2-7): DGGITQSPKYLFRKEGQNVTLSCEQNLNHDAMYWYRQDPGQGLRLIYYSQIVNDFQKGDIAEGYSVSREKKESFPLTVTSAQKNPTAFYLCASSIIQGEQYFGPGTRLTVT.

This chain joins TRBV11-2 and TRBJ2-3; 8 bases map to TRBD2. The CDR3 loop spans 17 amino acids. Germline values: CDR1 SGHAT, CDR2 FQNNGV. J gave up 4 bases and V 2 bases, and 11 bases lay outside the gene matches. The CDR3 DNA sequence: TGTGCCAGCAGCTTATTCCGAGTTAGCGGGGTCGCAGATACGCAGTATTTT. Amino acids: CASSLFRVSGVADTQYF. The full variable domain, with the rest looked up from reference TRBV11-2 and TRBJ2-3, is EAGVAQSPRYKIIEKRQSVAFWCNPISGHATLYWYQQILGQGPKLLIQFQNNGVVDDSQLPKDRFSAERLKGVDSTLKIQPAKLEDSAVYLCASSLFRVSGVADTQYFGPGTRLTVL.

This clone showed up just once. The chain recombines TRBV6-2 or TRBV6-3 with TRBJ2-3, with 9 nucleotides matching TRBD2. CDR1 is MNHEY and CDR2 is SVGEGT in the germline V gene. The CDR3 has 15 amino acids. V was clipped by 5 bases and J by 1 base; unmatched bases: 4. This CDR3 reads CASSHSGRGTDTQYF. In DNA, the CDR3 is TGTGCCAGCAGTCATAGCGGGAGAGGCACAGATACGCAGTATTTT.

The chain recombines TRBV28 with TRBJ2-2; maybe TRBD1 (7 bases). The CDR3 sequence is 16 residues long. CDR1 is MDHEN and CDR2 is SYDVKM in the germline V gene. Between the trimmed V and J ends, which lost 5 bases and 0 bases, there was a span of 13 bases. This CDR3 is CASSPAGQSNTGELFF. The CDR3 DNA reads as TGTGCCAGCAGTCCGGCGGGACAGTCGAACACCGGGGAGCTGTTTTTT.

This chain connects TRBV7-9 to TRBJ1-2, with a weak D call TRBD1 (5 bases). CDR3 size: 17 residues. Germline V lookup: CDR1 SEHNR, CDR2 FQNEAQ (reference sequence). Trimming removed 5 bases from V and 4 bases from J, with 23 bases in between. CDR3 bases: TGTGCCAGCAGCCGACGTAGTAGCAGGGTAAAGGGCTATGGCTACACCTTC. It codes for CASSRRSSRVKGYGYTF.

This clone was counted only a few times. CDR3 residues: CASSQLFTGFSGNTIYF. In nucleotides, the CDR3 is TGCGCCAGCAGCCAGCTATTCACAGGCTTCTCTGGAAACACCATATATTTT. The chain uses TRBV4-1 and TRBJ1-3; TRBD1 is a possible D gene (5 bases). The ends were cut back, 3 bases at V and 0 bases at J, with 15 bases in the middle. There are 17 residues in the CDR3. The germline V gene encodes CDR1 MGHRA and CDR2 YSYEKL.

The V gene is TRBV3-1 (or the pseudogene TRBV3-2), the J gene TRBJ1-2; D gene uncertain. Looked up from germline, CDR1 is LGHDT and CDR2 is YNNKEL (reference sequence). The ends were cut back, 0 bases at V and 7 bases at J, with 3 bases in the middle. The CDR3 runs to 11 residues. CDR3 sequence: CASSQEAGYTF. The DNA for the CDR3 is TGTGCCAGCAGCCAAGAAGCTGGCTACACCTTC.

This chain joins TRBV5-1 and TRBJ2-7, with TRBD2 matching over 7 bases. The CDR3 sequence is 14 residues long. Unmatched junction bases numbered 2, after V lost 1 base and J lost 1 base. The V gene's germline CDR1 is SGHRS and CDR2 YFSETQ. CDR3 DNA sequence: TGCGCCAGCAGCTTGACTAGCGAGTCCTACGAGCAGTACTTC. Translated: CASSLTSESYEQYF.

The sample holds one count of this clone. The chain carries TRBV4-1 and TRBJ2-1; TRBD2 agrees at 10 bases. J gave up 6 bases and V 2 bases, and 10 bases lay outside the gene matches. The V gene's germline CDR1 is MGHRA and CDR2 YSYEKL. CDR3 length equals 17 residues. CDR3: CASSQTILAGEGNEQFF. DNA for the CDR3: TGCGCCAGCAGCCAAACAATCCTAGCGGGAGAGGGCAATGAGCAGTTCTTC.

The CDR3 sequence is CATSDLTQGLLGEQFF. The CDR3 region has the DNA TGTGCCACCAGTGATTTGACGCAGGGGTTGTTGGGTGAGCAGTTCTTC. The chain combines TRBV24-1 with TRBJ2-1; tentatively, D is TRBD1 (6 bases). V gave up 0 bases and J gave up 9 bases, with 17 bases separating them. This CDR3 contains 16 residues. The germline gives CDR1 KGHDR, CDR2 SFDVKD.

This chain joins TRBV30 and TRBJ1-1, with a weak D call TRBD1 (5 bases). V lost 3 bases and J 10 bases, leaving 18 bases between the germline ends. The CDR3 has 13 amino acids. CDR1 GTSNPN and CDR2 SVGIG come from the germline V gene (reference sequence). The CDR3 DNA is TGTGCCTGGAGATGGGGACGGGAGAGGGGAGCTTTCTTT. Protein sequence: CAWRWGRERGAFF.

This rearrangement joins TRBV14 to TRBJ2-7, with D perhaps TRBD1 (5 bases). The CDR3 extends over 15 amino acids. The V gene's germline CDR1 is SGHDN and CDR2 FVKESK. V was trimmed by 2 bases and J by 0 bases, leaving 11 bases between them. In DNA, the CDR3 is TGTGCCAGCAGCCAATATAGGGGTAGCTCCTACGAGCAGTACTTC. Translated, it gives CASSQYRGSSYEQYF. Together with reference TRBV14 and TRBJ2-7, the CDR3 gives the full variable domain: EAGVTQFPSHSVIEKGQTVTLRCDPISGHDNLYWYRRVMGKEIKFLLHFVKESKQDESGMPNNRFLAERTGGTYSTLKVQPAELEDSGVYFCASSQYRGSSYEQYFGPGTRLTVT.

The genes are TRBV30 and TRBJ2-1; D not certain. CDR1 is GTSNPN, CDR2 SVGIG, per germline (reference sequence). V lost 3 bases, J lost 1 base, and 10 bases lay in between. The CDR3 has 14 amino acids. CDR3 amino acids: CAWSAWPSYNEQFF. In DNA, the CDR3 is TGTGCCTGGAGCGCCTGGCCTTCCTACAATGAGCAGTTCTTC.

The CDR3 bases are TGTGCCAGCACCTTAGCGGGAGCAGAGACCCAGTACTTC. It codes for CASTLAGAETQYF. This rearrangement joins TRBV6-5 to TRBJ2-5; TRBD2 matches at 9 bases. J lost 4 bases, V lost 7 bases, and 4 bases had no gene match. CDR1 MNHEY and CDR2 SVGAGI come from the germline V gene. The CDR3 spans 13 residues.

The V gene is TRBV18, the J gene TRBJ1-6; 7 positions match TRBD1. The germline gives CDR1 KGHSH, CDR2 LQKENI. The CDR3 consists of 17 residues. The ends lost 5 bases at V and 10 bases at J; junction bases unmatched: 17. The CDR3 bases are TGTGCCAGCTCAACCCCCCGTTCGACAGGGAAAAGCTCACCCCTCCACTTT. It encodes CASSTPRSTGKSSPLHF.

This chain connects TRBV19 to TRBJ2-5; D assignment may be TRBD1 or TRBD2 (5 bases each). The CDR3 consists of 15 residues. The V gene's germline CDR1 is LNHDA and CDR2 SQIVND (reference sequence). The V end was cut by 4 bases, the J end by 2 bases, with 14 bases between. The CDR3 is CASSRGSGRQETQYF. The CDR3 DNA is TGTGCCAGTAGTAGGGGGTCAGGAAGGCAAGAGACCCAGTACTTC.

This chain uses TRBV27 with TRBJ1-6; 7 nucleotides agree with TRBD1. CDR3 length: 15 amino acids. Germline CDR1 MNHEY, CDR2 SMNVEV (reference sequence). Trimming took 4 bases from V and 7 from J; bases not matched to a gene: 7. The CDR3 loop reads CASSSQQGSNSPLHF. CDR3 DNA sequence: TGTGCCAGCAGTTCCCAACAGGGGTCGAATTCACCCCTCCACTTT.

This clone came up once. The chain has TRBV10-3 and TRBJ2-7, with 7 bases lining up with TRBD1. Unmatched junction bases numbered 7, after V lost 6 bases and J lost 2 bases. CDR1 is ENHRY, CDR2 SYGVKD, per germline. The CDR3 totals 14 residues. The CDR3 nucleotides are TGTGCCATCAGGAGACAGGGTGAGGCCTACGAGCAGTACTTC. This encodes CAIRRQGEAYEQYF.

The chain recombines TRBV5-6 with TRBJ2-7; D may correspond to TRBD1 or TRBD2 (5 bases each). Trimming cost V 7 bases and J 1 base, with 12 bases left between them. Germline V gene sequence: CDR1 SGHDT, CDR2 YYEEEE. The CDR3 loop spans 13 amino acids. Here the CDR3 DNA reads TGTGCCAGCCGAGGGACCGGATCCTACGAGCAGTACTTC. As protein: CASRGTGSYEQYF.